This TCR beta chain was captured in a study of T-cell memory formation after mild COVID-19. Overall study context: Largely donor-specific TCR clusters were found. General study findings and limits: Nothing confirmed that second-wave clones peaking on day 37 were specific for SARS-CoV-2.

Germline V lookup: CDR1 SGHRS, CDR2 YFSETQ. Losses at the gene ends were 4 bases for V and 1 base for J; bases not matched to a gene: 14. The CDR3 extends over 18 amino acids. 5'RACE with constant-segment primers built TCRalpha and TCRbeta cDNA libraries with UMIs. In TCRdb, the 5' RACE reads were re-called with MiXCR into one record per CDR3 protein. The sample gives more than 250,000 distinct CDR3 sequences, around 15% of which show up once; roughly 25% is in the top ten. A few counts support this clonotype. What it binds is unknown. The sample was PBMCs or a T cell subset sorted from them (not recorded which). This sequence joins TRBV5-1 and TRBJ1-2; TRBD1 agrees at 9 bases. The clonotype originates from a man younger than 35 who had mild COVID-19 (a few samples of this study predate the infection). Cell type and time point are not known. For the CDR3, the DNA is TGCGCCAGCAGCCCGGCCCCCGGACAGGGGCAGAGTAACTATGGCTACACCTTC. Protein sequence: CASSPAPGQGQSNYGYTF. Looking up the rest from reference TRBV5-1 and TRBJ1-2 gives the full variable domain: KAGVTQTPRYLIKTRGQQVTLSCSPISGHRSVSWYQQTPGQGLQFLFEYFSETQRNKGNFPGRFSGRQFSNSRSEMNVSTLELGDSALYLCASSPAPGQGQSNYGYTFGSGTRLTVV.